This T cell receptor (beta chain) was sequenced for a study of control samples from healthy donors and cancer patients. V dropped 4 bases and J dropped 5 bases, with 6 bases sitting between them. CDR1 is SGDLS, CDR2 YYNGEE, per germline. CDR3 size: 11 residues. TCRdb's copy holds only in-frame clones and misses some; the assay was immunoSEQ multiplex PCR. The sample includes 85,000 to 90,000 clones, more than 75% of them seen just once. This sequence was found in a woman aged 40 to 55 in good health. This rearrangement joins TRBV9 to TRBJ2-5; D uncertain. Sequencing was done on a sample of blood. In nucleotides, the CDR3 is TGTGCCAGCAGCTCCGGGGAGACCCAGTACTTC. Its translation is CASSSGETQYF. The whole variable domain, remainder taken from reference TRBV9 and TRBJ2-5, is DSGVTQTPKHLITATGQRVTLRCSPRSGDLSVYWYQQSLDQGLQFLIQYYNGEERAKGNILERFSAQQFPDLHSELNLSSLELGDSALYFCASSSGETQYFGPGTRLLVL.